A selection of T cell receptor beta chains follows, all from one sample in a study of cytomegalovirus exposure and HLA in healthy donors. Clones were sequenced by immunoSEQ multiplex PCR, and TCRdb holds only the in-frame ones, with some missing. This repertoire shows some 340,000 clones, around 90% found once; its top ten account for approximately 1.2%. The sequenced material came from PBMCs. Receptors originate from a young woman in good health and CMV-seropositive. The CDR3 runs from the conserved cysteine through the conserved F or W. Fields, in order: J gene, clone size, D gene, V gene, CDR3 DNA, CDR3 protein. A D gene is named only where the DNA matches it firmly. Clone size is given for some rows only: seen once, a few or many times, or a class if the clone is expanded.

TRBJ2-1 | . | TRBD2 | TRBV2 | TGTGCCAGCAGTGTAACTAGCGGGGGTTCCTACAATGAGCAGTTCTTC | CASSVTSGGSYNEQFF
TRBJ2-1 | . | TRBD1 | TRBV30 | TGTGCCTGGAGTGATAGGGGGCGAGGGACCGAGCAGTTCTTC | CAWSDRGRGTEQFF
TRBJ2-7 | . | TRBD1 | TRBV4-3 | TGCGCCAGCAGCCAAGTGGGACAGGGCCAGGGGACCGATTACGAGCAGTACTTC | CASSQVGQGQGTDYEQYF
TRBJ2-5 | . | . | TRBV27 | TGTGCCAGCAGTTTCGGTGGGGAAGAGACCCAGTACTTC | CASSFGGEETQYF
TRBJ2-7 | . | TRBD1 | TRBV18 | TGTGCCAGCTCACCAGGGATGGGACAGGGAGAGACCTACGAGCAGTACTTC | CASSPGMGQGETYEQYF
TRBJ1-1 | . | TRBD1 | TRBV27 | TGTGCCAGCAGTTTAGGGACAGTGAACACTGAAGCTTTCTTT | CASSLGTVNTEAFF
TRBJ2-2 | . | . | TRBV19 | TGTGCCAGCCGACAGCAGAACACCGGGGAGCTGTTTTTT | CASRQQNTGELFF
TRBJ2-5 | few | TRBD2 | TRBV7-6 | TGTGCCAGCAGTGGGACTAGCGCCACCCAGTACTTC | CASSGTSATQYF
TRBJ2-7 | . | TRBD2 | TRBV7-6 | TGTGCCAGCAGCCCAAGCGGGCGTACTAGCGGGGGACCCTACGAGCAGTACTTC | CASSPSGRTSGGPYEQYF
TRBJ2-2 | . | TRBD2 | TRBV27 | TGTGCCAGCAGTTTACCCCCCCGGGGGGTTGGCGGGGAGCTGTTTTTT | CASSLPPRGVGGELFF
TRBJ2-1 | . | . | TRBV20-1 | TGCAGTGCTTCGGGAAGCAATGAGCAGTTCTTC | CSASGSNEQFF
TRBJ1-5 | . | . | TRBV15 | TGTGCCACCAGCAGACTCCCGGGGACCGATCAGCCCCAGCATTTT | CATSRLPGTDQPQHF